This T cell receptor (beta chain) came from a study of cytomegalovirus exposure and HLA in healthy donors. General study points: In the 120 or so validation repertoires, approximately 94% of cluster scores exceeded 0, per a later analysis.

V shed 6 bases and J 0 bases; nucleotides not matched to a gene: 7. This CDR3 has 14 residues. Germline loops: CDR1 SQVTM, CDR2 ANQGSEA. The repertoire was sequenced with immunoSEQ multiplex PCR; TCRdb's copy has only in-frame clones and lacks some. Found here are roughly 190,000 clones, about 84% of them singletons; the top ten hold over 1.1%. Concerning this clone: Its antigen is not identified.

Specimen: PBMCs. V and J are TRBV29-1 and TRBJ1-1, with TRBD1 identical over 7 bases. The receptor's source is a young woman in good health and CMV-seronegative. The CDR3 DNA sequence: TGCAGCGTCCCCGGACAGGCGCTGAACACTGAAGCTTTCTTT. Amino acid sequence: CSVPGQALNTEAFF.